The 15 T cell receptor beta chains given below trace back to one sample, sequenced in a study of T cell changes during pregnancy in multiple sclerosis. TCRdb keeps only in-frame clones here, not all; method: immunoSEQ multiplex PCR. Here the sample spans about 69,000 clones, more than 85% being singletons. Material: CD4+ T cells from peripheral blood mononuclear cells, obtained in the third trimester of pregnancy. Receptors were obtained from a female donor in good health, enrolled as a control in a pregnancy study.

The V call is TRBV4-3, the J call TRBJ1-3; D uncertain. Germline CDR1 LGHNA, CDR2 YSLEER. The ends were cut back, 0 bases at V and 0 bases at J, with 12 bases in the middle. The CDR3 has 17 residues. DNA for the CDR3: TGCGCCAGCAGCCAAGAATGGGCAGCCATCTCTGGAAACACCATATATTTT. Its protein is CASSQEWAAISGNTIYF.

The chain joins TRBV6-5 to TRBJ1-1; 7 bases fit TRBD1. There are 15 residues in the CDR3. Unmatched junction bases numbered 9, after V lost 2 bases and J lost 6 bases. The germline V gene encodes CDR1 MNHEY and CDR2 SVGAGI. This CDR3 reads CASSYPGQMSAEAFF. The CDR3 coding sequence is TGTGCCAGCAGTTACCCGGGACAGATGTCCGCTGAAGCTTTCTTT.

The CDR3, as DNA: TGTGCCAGCAGCCGGATTATGACAGTGTTCATGAACACTGAAGCTTTCTTT. Protein: CASSRIMTVFMNTEAFF. V usage is TRBV5-8 and J usage is TRBJ1-1; perhaps TRBD1 as D (5 bases). The CDR3 totals 17 residues. Deletions cut 4 bases from V and 0 bases from J, with 19 bases between. The germline CDR1 and CDR2 sequences are SGHTS and YDEGEE.

The V call is TRBV14, the J call TRBJ2-2; weak D call: TRBD1 (6 bases). CDR1 and CDR2 (germline): SGHDN, FVKESK. V was pared by 3 bases and J by 4 bases, with 12 bases between. CDR3 size: 15 residues. CDR3 region: CASSHTGSVTGELFF. CDR3 sequence (DNA): TGTGCCAGCAGCCATACAGGGTCAGTCACCGGGGAGCTGTTTTTT.

This sequence joins TRBV30 and TRBJ2-7, with 11 bases identical to TRBD2. Germline values: CDR1 GTSNPN, CDR2 SVGIG (reference sequence). The CDR3 runs to 13 residues. Losses at the gene ends were 6 bases for V and 7 bases for J; bases not matched to a gene: 8. The CDR3 is CACTSGGWGEQYF. CDR3 DNA: TGTGCCTGCACTAGCGGGGGTTGGGGGGAGCAGTACTTC.

The chain has TRBV11-1 and TRBJ2-1, with D maybe TRBD1 (6 bases). The V end was cut by 1 base, the J end by 3 bases, with 10 bases between. Germline loops: CDR1 SGHAT, CDR2 FQDESV (reference sequence). The CDR3 runs to 15 residues. The CDR3 coding sequence is TGTGCCAGCAGCTTAGAACAGGGTCACTACAATGAGCAGTTCTTC. Translation: CASSLEQGHYNEQFF.

The rearrangement joins TRBV5-1 to TRBJ1-4; 8 bases are a match to TRBD1. The V segment lost 2 bases and the J segment 0 bases; nucleotides outside the gene matches: 0. This CDR3 contains 15 residues. Per the germline V gene, CDR1 is SGHRS and CDR2 is YFSETQ. The CDR3 region has the DNA TGCGCCAGCAGCTTACAGGGGGCAACTAATGAAAAACTGTTTTTT. Its protein is CASSLQGATNEKLFF.

This chain links TRBV30 with TRBJ1-2; maybe TRBD1 (5 bases). CDR3 length equals 14 residues. Germline V gene data show CDR1 as GTSNPN and CDR2 as SVGIG (reference sequence). Trimming took 3 bases from V and 2 from J, leaving 13 bases between them. CDR3 loop: CAWRAIDSNYGYTF. CDR3 coding DNA: TGTGCCTGGAGGGCTATTGACAGCAACTATGGCTACACCTTC.

This sequence joins TRBV7-9 and TRBJ2-2; tentative D call: TRBD1 (6 bases). Between the trimmed V and J ends, which lost 7 bases and 4 bases, there was a span of 16 bases. This CDR3 is built from 15 residues. Germline values: CDR1 SEHNR, CDR2 FQNEAQ (reference sequence). CDR3 sequence: CASTQRRDTTGELFF. CDR3 coding DNA: TGTGCCAGCACCCAACGTCGGGACACCACCGGGGAGCTGTTTTTT.

The chain employs TRBV18 and TRBJ1-1; 7 positions match TRBD1. The CDR3 runs 15 residues. Trimming cost V 3 bases and J 0 bases; bases outside gene matches: 4. Looked up from germline, CDR1 is KGHSH and CDR2 is LQKENI. As DNA, the CDR3 is TGTGCCAGCTCACCCAAGACAGGGCTGAACACTGAAGCTTTCTTT. Translated, it gives CASSPKTGLNTEAFF.

The chain has TRBV18 and TRBJ1-1; maybe TRBD1 (6 bases). In germline, CDR1 is KGHSH, CDR2 LQKENI. This CDR3 spans 15 amino acids. V was cut by 3 bases and J by 5 bases, with 16 bases left in between. The CDR3 protein is CASSPQTGGSTEAFF. The CDR3 DNA reads as TGTGCCAGCTCACCCCAGACAGGAGGTTCGACTGAAGCTTTCTTT.

Concerning this clone: Other DNA variants within this sample encode the same CDR3. The chain employs TRBV18 and TRBJ1-2; the D gene is possibly TRBD1 (5 bases). Germline V gene sequence: CDR1 KGHSH, CDR2 LQKENI. The CDR3 has 13 amino acids. V was cut by 0 bases and J by 3 bases, with 5 bases left in between. CDR3 nucleotide sequence: TGTGCCAGCTCACCACCAGGGGACTATGGCTACACCTTC. Translation gives CASSPPGDYGYTF. Full variable domain (outside the CDR3, taken from reference TRBV18 and TRBJ1-2): NAGVMQNPRHLVRRRGQEARLRCSPMKGHSHVYWYRQLPEEGLKFMVYLQKENIIDESGMPKERFSAEFPKEGPSILRIQQVVRGDSAAYFCASSPPGDYGYTFGSGTRLTVV.

This sequence joins TRBV27 and TRBJ1-2; 8 bases align to TRBD1. The CDR3 extends over 13 amino acids. Germline V gene lookup returns CDR1 MNHEY and CDR2 SMNVEV (reference sequence). J gave up 7 bases and V 7 bases, and 8 bases lay outside the gene matches. The CDR3 reads CASTDRDRRGYTF. The CDR3, as DNA: TGTGCCAGCACGGACAGGGATCGGCGTGGCTACACCTTC.

The chain links TRBV6-5 to TRBJ1-1; tentatively, D is TRBD1 (6 bases). Trimming removed 5 bases from V and 9 bases from J, with 13 bases in between. Germline CDR1 is MNHEY and CDR2 is SVGAGI. This CDR3 has 12 residues. In DNA, the CDR3 is TGTGCCAGCAGTCCAACGACAGGTAAAGCTTTCTTT. Translation gives CASSPTTGKAFF.

The rearrangement uses TRBV21-1 and TRBJ2-7; the table's D call TRBD2 went unverified against the DNA. TRBV21-1 is classified as a pseudogene. This CDR3 is built from 13 residues. CDR3 nucleotides: TGTGCCAGCGACGACCGGGACTCCTACGAGCAGTACTTC. As protein: CASDDRDSYEQYF.